Shown below are 21 T cell receptor beta chains from a single sample sequenced in a study of T cells in placental villitis. Sequencing used immunoSEQ v4. The repertoire was sequenced with immunoSEQ multiplex PCR; TCRdb's copy has only in-frame clones and lacks some. The data show about 3,100 clones, about 80% seen once. Input material: placental tissue containing maternal and fetal cells. The receptors shown here come from a human patient with infectious villitis; the placental T cells may come from both mother and fetus.

V usage is TRBV4-1 and J usage is TRBJ1-1; 7 bases are a match to TRBD1. Unmatched junction bases numbered 10, after V lost 6 bases and J lost 3 bases. Germline assignment: CDR1 MGHRA and CDR2 YSYEKL. CDR3 length equals 15 residues. The CDR3 DNA reads as TGCGCCAGCAGTGACCGACAGGGTGCGGACACTGAAGCTTTCTTT. Protein: CASSDRQGADTEAFF.

The chain links TRBV2 to TRBJ2-7; D uncertain. Trimming cost V 4 bases and J 5 bases, with 9 bases left between them. Germline V lookup: CDR1 SNHLY, CDR2 FYNNEI. The length of the CDR3 is 12 residues. In nucleotides, the CDR3 is TGTGCCAGCAGTGGCCTAGTAGACGAGCAGTACGTC. Its translation is CASSGLVDEQYV.

This clone was seen only a few times. Here the CDR3 reads CAITTDNYGYTF. The DNA of the CDR3 is TGTGCCATCACGACTGATAACTATGGCTACACCTTC. The chain has TRBV10-3 and TRBJ1-2; D uncertain. The V end lost 7 bases, the J end lost 1 base, and 7 bases lay between the germline ends. The CDR3 extends over 12 amino acids. Germline lookup yields CDR1 ENHRY and CDR2 SYGVKD.

This rearrangement joins TRBV7-9 to TRBJ1-6; D is unresolved. Per germline, CDR1 SEHNR and CDR2 FQNEAQ (reference sequence). The CDR3 sequence is 15 residues long. V lost 7 bases and J lost 4, with 14 bases in between. CDR3 DNA: TGTGCCAGCACCCTGGAAGGGTCGTATAATTCACCCCTCCACTTT. It is translated as CASTLEGSYNSPLHF.

The chain recombines TRBV30 with TRBJ1-2, with 9 bases that match TRBD1. CDR3 length: 14 amino acids. Trimming took 0 bases from V and 5 from J; bases not matched to a gene: 4. The germline CDR1 and CDR2 sequences are GTSNPN and SVGIG (reference sequence). The CDR3 region is CAWSVMTGGYGYTF. CDR3 nucleotide sequence: TGTGCCTGGAGTGTCATGACAGGGGGTTATGGCTACACCTTC.

The chain has TRBV10-1 and TRBJ2-2; D is unclear. Trimming shortened V by 3 bases and J by 3 bases, and 20 bases separated the two germline ends. The CDR3 covers 18 residues. CDR1 WNHNN and CDR2 SYGVQD come from the germline V gene (reference sequence). The CDR3 DNA reads TGCGCCAGCAGTGAACTTTTTTTTAGGGTTAGGGACACCGGGGAGCTGTTTTTT. This sequence encodes CASSELFFRVRDTGELFF.

The chain couples TRBV15 to TRBJ2-7; D is possibly TRBD1 (6 bases). Germline V gives CDR1 LNHNV, CDR2 YYDKDF (reference sequence). V was pared by 3 bases and J by 4 bases, with 16 bases between. The CDR3 has 15 residues. The CDR3 bases are TGTGCCACCAGCAGGTTCGAGGGGGAGTTTTACGAGCAGTACTTC. It translates to CATSRFEGEFYEQYF. The full variable domain, rest sourced from reference TRBV15 and TRBJ2-7, is DAMVIQNPRYQVTQFGKPVTLSCSQTLNHNVMYWYQQKSSQAPKLLFHYYDKDFNNEADTPDNFQSRRPNTSFCFLDIRSPGLGDTAMYLCATSRFEGEFYEQYFGPGTRLTVT.

This sequence joins TRBV27 and TRBJ2-3; D gene uncertain. Trimming removed 2 bases at V and 6 bases at J, with 9 bases between. The CDR3 consists of 13 residues. The germline V gene encodes CDR1 MNHEY and CDR2 SMNVEV (reference sequence). CDR3 residues: CASSLSVWDTQYF. The DNA for the CDR3 is TGTGCCAGCAGTTTAAGTGTTTGGGATACGCAGTATTTT.

V and J are TRBV12-3 or TRBV12-4 and TRBJ1-1; 7 bases fit TRBD1. The CDR3 loop spans 13 amino acids. Losses at the gene ends were 5 bases for V and 5 bases for J; bases not matched to a gene: 5. CDR3 sequence (DNA): TGTGCCAGCAGTCGGACAGGAGGGACTGAAGCTTTCTTT. Amino acids: CASSRTGGTEAFF.

The chain uses TRBV6-4 and TRBJ2-1; TRBD1 agrees at 7 bases. Germline CDR1 MRHNA, CDR2 SNTAGT. There are 14 residues in the CDR3. The ends lost 0 bases at V and 8 bases at J; junction bases unmatched: 4. The CDR3 loop is CASSDSGDRDEQFF. In DNA, the CDR3 is TGTGCCAGCAGTGACTCAGGGGACAGAGATGAGCAGTTCTTC.

The J gene is TRBJ1-2, the V gene TRBV4-3; TRBD1 agrees at 8 bases. Losses at the gene ends were 0 bases for V and 3 bases for J; bases not matched to a gene: 6. CDR1 and CDR2 (germline): LGHNA, YSLEER. The CDR3 totals 16 residues. As DNA, the CDR3 is TGCGCCAGCAGCCAAGACGGGACAGGCGCGTACTATGGCTACACCTTC. Amino acids: CASSQDGTGAYYGYTF.

CDR3 coding DNA: TGTGCCAGCAGGCCCGGGACAGCATATAGCAATCAGCCCCAGCATTTT. This gives the protein CASRPGTAYSNQPQHF. The chain has TRBV28 and TRBJ1-5; 7 bases agree with TRBD1. The CDR3 runs to 16 residues. The V gene's germline CDR1 is MDHEN and CDR2 SYDVKM. Trimming cost V 6 bases and J 0 bases; bases outside gene matches: 8.

The genes are TRBV15 and TRBJ1-4, with 9 bases identical to TRBD1. V shed 5 bases and J 6 bases; nucleotides not matched to a gene: 10. Per germline, CDR1 LNHNV and CDR2 YYDKDF (reference sequence). The CDR3 has 16 amino acids. The CDR3 region is CATSDLTGTGHEKLFF. In DNA form, the CDR3 reads TGTGCCACCAGCGACCTTACCGGGACAGGGCATGAAAAACTGTTTTTT.

This clone was detected once. J is TRBJ1-6 and V is TRBV5-6; D is unresolved. Trimming shortened V by 0 bases and J by 6 bases, and 7 bases separated the two germline ends. This CDR3 has 14 residues. Germline-derived CDR1 and CDR2 are SGHDT and YYEEEE. DNA for the CDR3: TGTGCCAGCAGCTTGGCAGCGATTAATTCACCCCTCCACTTT. It encodes CASSLAAINSPLHF.

The chain combines TRBV6-4 with TRBJ2-5; perhaps TRBD1 as D (5 bases). This CDR3 region has 13 residues. V gave up 2 bases and J gave up 5 bases, with 9 bases separating them. Germline V gives CDR1 MRHNA, CDR2 SNTAGT. CDR3 residues: CASSDRGRETQYF. The CDR3 bases are TGTGCCAGCAGTGACAGGGGAAGGGAGACCCAGTACTTC.

The chain recombines TRBV7-2 with TRBJ1-6; perhaps TRBD1 as D (6 bases). CDR3 length equals 13 residues. Trimming cost V 2 bases and J 10 bases, with 9 bases left between them. The germline V gene encodes CDR1 SGHTA and CDR2 FQGNSA. CDR3 sequence (DNA): TGTGCCAGCAGCTTACAGGGGAAGTCACCCCTCCACTTT. Translating it yields CASSLQGKSPLHF.

The rearrangement uses TRBV30 and TRBJ2-7; weak D call: TRBD2 (6 bases). There are 12 residues in the CDR3. In germline, CDR1 is GTSNPN, CDR2 SVGIG (reference sequence). The CDR3 DNA reads as TGTGCTGCGCGGGACCGATACTACGAGCAGTACGTC. Protein: CAARDRYYEQYV.

The rearrangement links TRBV5-4 to TRBJ2-1, with TRBD1 identical over 11 bases. V was clipped by 4 bases and J by 9 bases; unmatched bases: 9. Germline V gives CDR1 SGHNT, CDR2 YYREEE (reference sequence). This CDR3 has 15 amino acids. CDR3 nucleotides: TGTGCCAGCAGCGTACGTGGACAGGGGGCCGGTGAGCAGTTCTTC. Translated: CASSVRGQGAGEQFF.

The chain combines TRBV27 with TRBJ2-7; 8 bases map to TRBD2. This CDR3 spans 14 amino acids. Germline loops: CDR1 MNHEY, CDR2 SMNVEV (reference sequence). V was pared by 4 bases and J by 2 bases, with 4 bases of the junction left unmatched. CDR3 region: CASSSRTSPYEQYF. The DNA of the CDR3 is TGTGCCAGCAGTTCACGGACTAGCCCCTACGAGCAGTACTTC.

The chain has TRBV19 and TRBJ1-2, with TRBD1 as a possible D gene (5 bases). The V gene lost 8 bases and the J gene lost 8 bases, with 15 bases spanning the gap. The V gene's germline CDR1 is LNHDA and CDR2 SQIVND (reference sequence). This CDR3 has 12 residues. The CDR3 loop reads CASALGRGGYTF. CDR3 sequence (DNA): TGTGCCAGTGCACTTGGGAGGGGAGGCTACACCTTC.

This chain uses TRBV11-3 with TRBJ2-3; D might be TRBD1 (5 bases). The V end lost 5 bases, the J end lost 0 bases, and 12 bases lay between the germline ends. Germline V CDR1 and CDR2: SGHNT, YENEEA. This CDR3 region has 15 residues. CDR3 nucleotides: TGTGCCAGCAGCCGGCGAGCAGGGAGCACAGATACGCAGTATTTT. Its protein product is CASSRRAGSTDTQYF.